The rows below give T cell receptor beta chains drawn from one sample of a study of blood T cell repertoires in COVID-19. Assay: immunoSEQ multiplex PCR; the TCRdb copy retains only in-frame clones and omits some. Of 200,000 to 250,000 clones in the sample, about 78% were seen once. What was sequenced was peripheral blood. All receptors derive from a woman between 65 and 79 years old with acute or convalescent COVID-19. Both conserved end residues are part of each CDR3. D genes are given only for firm matches. Not all rows give a size; the values are once, few, many and, for expanded clones, a class.

V gene: TRBV11-2; J gene: TRBJ1-4; clone size: .; D gene: .; CDR3 protein: CASSLGEENEKLFF; CDR3 DNA: TGTGCCAGCAGCTTAGGGGAGGAGAATGAAAAACTGTTTTTT
V gene: TRBV30; J gene: TRBJ2-3; clone size: .; D gene: TRBD1; CDR3 protein: CAWKARGQGAFSTDTQYF; CDR3 DNA: TGTGCCTGGAAAGCTAGAGGACAGGGGGCCTTTAGCACAGATACGCAGTATTTT
V gene: TRBV9; J gene: TRBJ2-2; clone size: .; D gene: .; CDR3 protein: CASSVAVANTGELFF; CDR3 DNA: TGTGCCAGCAGCGTAGCTGTCGCGAACACCGGGGAGCTGTTTTTT
V gene: TRBV6-5; J gene: TRBJ2-7; clone size: .; D gene: .; CDR3 protein: CASSYGPRLSEQYF; CDR3 DNA: TGTGCCAGCAGTTATGGGCCTCGCCTCTCCGAGCAGTACTTC
V gene: TRBV5-4; J gene: TRBJ1-1; clone size: .; D gene: .; CDR3 protein: CASSRGGETEAFF; CDR3 DNA: TGTGCCAGCAGCCGGGGGGGGGAAACTGAAGCTTTCTTT
V gene: TRBV25-1; J gene: TRBJ2-7; clone size: .; D gene: .; CDR3 protein: CASSEAGLPYEQYF; CDR3 DNA: TGTGCCAGCAGTGAAGCAGGGCTTCCGTACGAGCAGTACTTC
V gene: TRBV10-3; J gene: TRBJ2-3; clone size: few; D gene: .; CDR3 protein: CAISESPTTGTDTQYF; CDR3 DNA: TGTGCCATCAGTGAGTCTCCCACCACAGGCACAGATACGCAGTATTTT
V gene: TRBV11-3; J gene: TRBJ1-2; clone size: once; D gene: .; CDR3 protein: CASSEEDQGNYGYTF; CDR3 DNA: TGTGCCAGCAGCGAAGAGGACCAGGGCAACTATGGCTACACCTTC
V gene: TRBV27; J gene: TRBJ2-2; clone size: .; D gene: .; CDR3 protein: CASSFDNPNTGELFF; CDR3 DNA: TGTGCCAGCAGTTTCGACAACCCGAACACCGGGGAGCTGTTTTTT
V gene: TRBV29-1; J gene: TRBJ1-1; clone size: once; D gene: TRBD1; CDR3 protein: CSVAQTGQTEAFF; CDR3 DNA: TGCAGCGTTGCCCAGACAGGGCAGACTGAAGCTTTCTTT
V gene: TRBV3-1/TRBV3-2; J gene: TRBJ1-5; clone size: .; D gene: .; CDR3 protein: CASSQDGLNQPQHF; CDR3 DNA: TGTGCCAGCAGCCAAGACGGGTTGAATCAGCCCCAGCATTTT
V gene: TRBV12-1; J gene: TRBJ2-2; clone size: many; D gene: .; CDR3 protein: CAGGQGISTGELFF; CDR3 DNA: TGTGCCGGCGGACAGGGAATATCAACCGGGGAGCTGTTTTTT
V gene: TRBV4-2; J gene: TRBJ2-1; clone size: .; D gene: .; CDR3 protein: CASSQPNSNEQFF; CDR3 DNA: TGTGCCAGCAGCCAACCCAACTCCAATGAGCAGTTCTTC
V gene: TRBV14; J gene: TRBJ2-1; clone size: few; D gene: .; CDR3 protein: CASSLAQFVEVPHSYNEQFF; CDR3 DNA: TGTGCCAGCAGCCTCGCCCAGTTTGTGGAGGTACCCCACTCCTACAATGAGCAGTTCTTC